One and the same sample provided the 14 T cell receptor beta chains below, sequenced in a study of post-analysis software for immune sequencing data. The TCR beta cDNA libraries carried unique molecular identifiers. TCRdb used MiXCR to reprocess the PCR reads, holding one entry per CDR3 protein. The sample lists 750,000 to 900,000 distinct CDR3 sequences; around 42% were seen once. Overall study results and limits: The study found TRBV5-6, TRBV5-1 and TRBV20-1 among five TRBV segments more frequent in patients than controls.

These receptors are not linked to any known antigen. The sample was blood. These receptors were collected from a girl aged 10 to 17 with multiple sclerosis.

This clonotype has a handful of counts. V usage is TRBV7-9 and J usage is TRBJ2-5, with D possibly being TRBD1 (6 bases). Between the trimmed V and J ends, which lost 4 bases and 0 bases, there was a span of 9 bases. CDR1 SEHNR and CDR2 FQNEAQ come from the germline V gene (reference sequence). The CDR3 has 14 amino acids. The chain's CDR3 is CASSSTGYQETQYF. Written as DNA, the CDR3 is TGTGCCAGCAGCTCCACAGGGTACCAAGAGACCCAGTACTTC.

The CDR3 DNA follows: TGTGCCAGCCTGGGACTTCCCTACGAGCAGTACTTC. Protein product: CASLGLPYEQYF. The rearrangement uses TRBV6-1 and TRBJ2-7; D might be TRBD2 (6 bases). Trimming stripped 8 bases from V and 2 bases from J, with 10 bases between. Looked up from germline, CDR1 is MNHNS and CDR2 is SASEGT. The CDR3 loop spans 12 amino acids.

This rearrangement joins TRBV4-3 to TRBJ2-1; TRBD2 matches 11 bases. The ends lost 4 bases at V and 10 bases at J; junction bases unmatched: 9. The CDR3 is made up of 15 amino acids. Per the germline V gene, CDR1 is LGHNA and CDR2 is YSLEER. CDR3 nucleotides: TGCGCCAGCAGCCCCGGGGTAGCGGGAGGGCCGGAGCAGTTCTTC. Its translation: CASSPGVAGGPEQFF.

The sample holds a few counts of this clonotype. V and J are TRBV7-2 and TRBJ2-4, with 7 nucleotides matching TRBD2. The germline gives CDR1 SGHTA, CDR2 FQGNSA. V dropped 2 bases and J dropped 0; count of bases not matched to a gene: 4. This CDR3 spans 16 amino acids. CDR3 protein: CASSLSGIIAKNIQYF. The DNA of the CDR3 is TGTGCCAGCAGCTTAAGCGGGATCATAGCCAAAAACATTCAGTACTTC.

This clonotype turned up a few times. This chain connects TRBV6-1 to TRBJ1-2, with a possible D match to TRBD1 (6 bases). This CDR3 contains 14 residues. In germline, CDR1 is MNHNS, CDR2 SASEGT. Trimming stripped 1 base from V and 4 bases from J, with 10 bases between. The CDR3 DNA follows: TGTGCCAGCAGTGAAGAGGCAGGGGCCTATGGCTACACCTTC. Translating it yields CASSEEAGAYGYTF.

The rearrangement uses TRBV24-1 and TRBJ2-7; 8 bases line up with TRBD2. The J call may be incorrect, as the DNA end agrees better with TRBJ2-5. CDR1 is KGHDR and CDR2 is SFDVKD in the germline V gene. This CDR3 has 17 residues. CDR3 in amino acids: CATSDTGGITYQETQYF. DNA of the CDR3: TGTGCCACCAGTGACACGGGAGGGATCACGTACCAAGAGACCCAGTACTTC.

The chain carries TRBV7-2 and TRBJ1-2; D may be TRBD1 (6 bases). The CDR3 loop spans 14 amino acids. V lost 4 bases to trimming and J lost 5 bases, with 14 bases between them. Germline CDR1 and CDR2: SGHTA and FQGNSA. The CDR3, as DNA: TGTGCCAGCAGCTCTGCGACAGGACGGTATGGCTACACCTTC. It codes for CASSSATGRYGYTF.

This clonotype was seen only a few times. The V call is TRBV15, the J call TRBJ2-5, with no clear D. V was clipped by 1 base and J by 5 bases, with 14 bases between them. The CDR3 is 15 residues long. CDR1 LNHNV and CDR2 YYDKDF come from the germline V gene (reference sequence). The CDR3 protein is CATSRAERLRETQYF. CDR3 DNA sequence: TGTGCCACCAGCAGAGCCGAGAGACTCCGGGAGACCCAGTACTTC.

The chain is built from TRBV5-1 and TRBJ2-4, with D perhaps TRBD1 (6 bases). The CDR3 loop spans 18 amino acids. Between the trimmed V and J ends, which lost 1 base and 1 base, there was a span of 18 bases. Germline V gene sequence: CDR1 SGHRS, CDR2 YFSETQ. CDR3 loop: CASSLLGRGRRAKNIQYF. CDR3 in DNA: TGCGCCAGCAGCTTGTTGGGCAGGGGTAGGCGGGCCAAAAACATTCAGTACTTC. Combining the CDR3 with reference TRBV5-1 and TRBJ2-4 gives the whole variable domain KAGVTQTPRYLIKTRGQQVTLSCSPISGHRSVSWYQQTPGQGLQFLFEYFSETQRNKGNFPGRFSGRQFSNSRSEMNVSTLELGDSALYLCASSLLGRGRRAKNIQYFGAGTRLSVL.

The CDR3 nucleotides read TGTGCCAGCAGCCGGGGCACCGGGGAGCTGTTTTTT. This encodes CASSRGTGELFF. This chain links TRBV7-3 with TRBJ2-2, with a tentative D call TRBD2 (5 bases). The CDR3 totals 12 residues. With 5 bases removed from V and 4 bases from J, the gap between germline ends came to 5 bases. CDR1 and CDR2 (germline): SGHTA, FQGTGA.

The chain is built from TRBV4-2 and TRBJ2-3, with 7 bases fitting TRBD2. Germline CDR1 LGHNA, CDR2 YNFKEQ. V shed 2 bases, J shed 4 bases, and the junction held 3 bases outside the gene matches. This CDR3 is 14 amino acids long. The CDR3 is CASSQLREADTQYF. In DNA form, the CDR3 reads TGTGCCAGCAGCCAACTACGGGAGGCAGATACGCAGTATTTT.

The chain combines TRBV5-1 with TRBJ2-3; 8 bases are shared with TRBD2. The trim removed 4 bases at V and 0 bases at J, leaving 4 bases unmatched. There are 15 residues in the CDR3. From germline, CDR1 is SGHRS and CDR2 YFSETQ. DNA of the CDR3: TGCGCCAGCAGCCTTAGCGGGAAGAGCACAGATACGCAGTATTTT. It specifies CASSLSGKSTDTQYF.

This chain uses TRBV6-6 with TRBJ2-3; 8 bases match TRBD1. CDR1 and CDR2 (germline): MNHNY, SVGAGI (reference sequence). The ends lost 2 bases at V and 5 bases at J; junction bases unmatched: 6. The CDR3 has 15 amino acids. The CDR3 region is CASSYGRGRGDTQYF. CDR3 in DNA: TGTGCCAGCAGTTACGGCAGGGGGCGGGGAGATACGCAGTATTTT.

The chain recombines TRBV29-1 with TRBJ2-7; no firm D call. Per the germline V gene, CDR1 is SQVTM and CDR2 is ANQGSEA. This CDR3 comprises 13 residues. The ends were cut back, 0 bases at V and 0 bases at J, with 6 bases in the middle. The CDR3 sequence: CSVEDGNSYEQYF. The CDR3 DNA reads TGCAGCGTTGAAGATGGCAACTCCTACGAGCAGTACTTC.